This T cell receptor beta chain came from a study of blood T cell repertoires in COVID-19. Whole-study context: The study drew acute and convalescent COVID-19 samples from the United States, Italy and Spain. Sources were T cells, B-cell-depleted T cells, or PBMCs; the material itself was cDNA or gDNA.

Original processing notes: Amplification of reference gene primers was used by the study to estimate nucleated cell counts. Libraries were prepared by immunoSEQ multiplex PCR; TCRdb keeps only in-frame clonotypes and omits some of them. V and J calls and clone size come straight from that table; D and trimming were deduced from the DNA. The data hold roughly 260,000 clones, with 65% to 90% observed a single time. The CDR3 covers 15 residues. V lost 5 bases to trimming and J lost 1 base, with 11 bases between them. Looked up from germline, CDR1 is SGHAT and CDR2 is FQNNGV. The V gene is TRBV11-2, the J gene TRBJ2-2, with D possibly being TRBD1 (5 bases). Sequenced material: peripheral blood. The TCR originated in a woman in her 70s with acute or convalescent COVID-19. The CDR3 sequence is CASSPATVNTGELFF. The CDR3 coding sequence is TGTGCCAGCAGCCCCGCGACAGTGAACACCGGGGAGCTGTTTTTT.